These 21 T cell receptor beta chains originate from one sample sequenced in a study of CD8 T cells in ankylosing spondylitis. TCRdb redid the calling of the 5' RACE reads with MiXCR, one entry per CDR3 protein. The sample carries about 250,000 distinct CDR3 sequences, about 11% recorded once. Material: blood, either unsorted or a sorted T cell fraction (not recorded which). These receptors were obtained from a male donor with ankylosing spondylitis or in good health (not recorded which).

The chain carries TRBV4-2 and TRBJ1-4; the D is unclear. The length of the CDR3 is 15 residues. CDR1 LGHNA and CDR2 YNFKEQ come from the germline V gene. The V gene lost 1 base and the J gene lost 0 bases, with 6 bases spanning the gap. The chain's CDR3 is CASSQGQATNEKLFF. The CDR3 DNA reads as TGTGCCAGCAGCCAAGGGCAGGCAACTAATGAAAAACTGTTTTTT.

This chain joins TRBV14 and TRBJ1-1, with a weak D call TRBD1 (5 bases). The CDR3 is 15 residues long. Trimming pared 4 bases from V and 4 bases from J, leaving 16 bases between. Per germline, CDR1 SGHDN and CDR2 FVKESK. The CDR3 coding sequence is TGTGCCAGCAGCCCCTACCGGGGGACGAGCACTGAAGCTTTCTTT. Translating it yields CASSPYRGTSTEAFF.

This clonotype was detected a few times. The chain recombines TRBV6-5 with TRBJ2-7; 12 nucleotides align to TRBD1. J lost 6 bases, V lost 0 bases, and 6 bases had no gene match. Germline V gene data show CDR1 as MNHEY and CDR2 as SVGAGI. The CDR3 runs to 16 residues. The CDR3 loop is CASSYSGTGGAGEQYF. CDR3 coding DNA: TGTGCCAGCAGTTACTCCGGGACAGGGGGCGCGGGCGAGCAGTACTTC.

This clonotype was observed a few times. The chain combines TRBV10-3 with TRBJ1-1; D is unclear. Germline values: CDR1 ENHRY, CDR2 SYGVKD. The CDR3 sequence is 12 residues long. The germline V and J ends were trimmed by 3 bases and 5 bases, with 7 bases remaining between them. The CDR3 nucleotides read TGTGCCATCAGTGATTTCGGAACTGAAGCTTTCTTT. The encoded protein is CAISDFGTEAFF.

This clonotype was seen repeatedly, ten times or more. CDR3 DNA: TGTGCCAGCAGCCTGACAGGGTCTAGCGGCTACACCTTC. As protein: CASSLTGSSGYTF. This chain joins TRBV12-3 or TRBV12-4 and TRBJ1-2; TRBD1 matches at 7 bases. Trimming cost V 6 bases and J 8 bases; bases outside gene matches: 9. This CDR3 comprises 13 residues.

This clonotype was seen ten or more times. This sequence joins TRBV20-1 and TRBJ2-1; 15 positions match TRBD2. There are 16 residues in the CDR3. Germline-derived CDR1 and CDR2 are DFQATT and SNEGSKA (reference sequence). Trimming took 6 bases from V and 4 from J; bases not matched to a gene: 7. The CDR3 here is CSAEGTSGRIYNEQFF. CDR3 DNA: TGCAGTGCGGAAGGGACTAGCGGGAGGATTTACAATGAGCAGTTCTTC.

This clonotype was recorded at least ten times. The rearrangement joins TRBV20-1 to TRBJ2-7; a possible D gene is TRBD2 (6 bases). Trimming cost V 3 bases and J 2 bases, with 8 bases left between them. The CDR3 loop spans 12 amino acids. Germline V gene lookup returns CDR1 DFQATT and CDR2 SNEGSKA (reference sequence). The CDR3 loop reads CSASGTPYEQYF. The CDR3, as DNA: TGCAGTGCTAGCGGGACTCCCTACGAGCAGTACTTC.

This clonotype has a count of ten or more. This chain connects TRBV20-1 to TRBJ2-7; TRBD1 is a possible D gene (6 bases). Germline V gives CDR1 DFQATT, CDR2 SNEGSKA (reference sequence). CDR3 length equals 15 residues. Trimming removed 2 bases at V and 2 bases at J, with 16 bases between. CDR3 amino acids: CSARPPTGTTYEQYF. The DNA for the CDR3 is TGCAGTGCTAGACCCCCGACCGGGACAACCTACGAGCAGTACTTC.

This clonotype occurred many times. The V gene is TRBV29-1, the J gene TRBJ2-7, with TRBD2 matching over 9 bases. Germline CDR1 SQVTM, CDR2 ANQGSEA. This CDR3 is 15 amino acids long. With 1 base clipped from V and 6 bases from J, the junction kept 10 bases outside the gene matches. CDR3 amino acids: CSVEGVEREVGEQYF. CDR3 coding DNA: TGCAGCGTTGAAGGGGTCGAGCGGGAGGTTGGCGAGCAGTACTTC.

On this clonotype itself: A read error may be the cause here, since a much bigger clone is one base away. This chain connects TRBV27 to TRBJ2-7, with TRBD1 identical over 8 bases. This CDR3 has 15 amino acids. The junction had 8 bases not matched to a gene; V was cut back by 4 bases and J by 3 bases. Germline lookup yields CDR1 MNHEY and CDR2 SMNVEV (reference sequence). CDR3 sequence: CASSSVPGGSYEQYF. In DNA form, the CDR3 reads TGTGCCAGCAGTTCGGTACCAGGGGGCAGCTACGAGCAGTACTTC.

The genes are TRBV10-2 and TRBJ2-7, with D possibly being TRBD1 (5 bases). This CDR3 is built from 13 residues. CDR1 is WSHSY, CDR2 SAAADI, per germline. Trimming took off 0 bases at V and 6 bases at J, with 9 bases between the two ends. Here the CDR3 reads CASSESGAAEQYF. The CDR3 bases are TGCGCCAGCAGTGAGTCAGGGGCGGCCGAGCAGTACTTC.

This clonotype appeared many times. The chain links TRBV4-1 to TRBJ2-3; 7 bases line up with TRBD2. The CDR3 runs 16 residues. V was clipped by 0 bases and J by 1 base; unmatched bases: 4. Per germline, CDR1 MGHRA and CDR2 YSYEKL. This CDR3 is CASSQEPGGGTDTQYF. CDR3 bases: TGCGCCAGCAGCCAAGAACCGGGGGGAGGCACAGATACGCAGTATTTT.

This clonotype turned up a few times. The chain links TRBV29-1 to TRBJ2-3, with 8 positions matching TRBD1. Per germline, CDR1 SQVTM and CDR2 ANQGSEA. Trimming removed 8 bases from V and 3 bases from J; junction bases left unmatched: 4. CDR3 length: 12 amino acids. The CDR3 is CSTRQGTDTQYF. DNA for the CDR3: TGCAGCACAAGACAGGGGACAGATACGCAGTATTTT.

This clonotype was detected ten times or more. The J gene is TRBJ1-1, the V gene TRBV11-2; D is unclear. CDR3 length equals 17 residues. Trimming pared 2 bases from V and 0 bases from J, leaving 16 bases between. CDR1 and CDR2 from the germline V gene are SGHAT and FQNNGV. CDR3: CASSLSTMRALNTEAFF. Written as DNA, the CDR3 is TGTGCCAGCAGCTTATCCACGATGCGGGCCCTGAACACTGAAGCTTTCTTT.

This clonotype was detected only a few times. This chain links TRBV29-1 with TRBJ2-1; TRBD2 aligns across 10 bases. With 5 bases clipped from V and 6 bases from J, the junction kept 7 bases outside the gene matches. CDR1 is SQVTM, CDR2 ANQGSEA, per germline. CDR3 length: 14 residues. CDR3 protein: CSVPISGRFNEQFF. As DNA, the CDR3 is TGCAGCGTTCCCATTAGCGGGAGGTTCAATGAGCAGTTCTTC.

There are many counts of this clonotype. This chain links TRBV9 with TRBJ2-3; perhaps D is TRBD1 or TRBD2 (5 bases each). Per germline, CDR1 SGDLS and CDR2 YYNGEE. Trimming shortened V by 2 bases and J by 2 bases, and 12 bases separated the two germline ends. This CDR3 region has 15 residues. The CDR3 reads CASSVGLAFTDTQYF. The CDR3 nucleotides read TGTGCCAGCAGCGTGGGGCTAGCATTCACAGATACGCAGTATTTT. The full variable domain, in which reference TRBV9 and TRBJ2-3 provide the parts outside the CDR3, is DSGVTQTPKHLITATGQRVTLRCSPRSGDLSVYWYQQSLDQGLQFLIQYYNGEERAKGNILERFSAQQFPDLHSELNLSSLELGDSALYFCASSVGLAFTDTQYFGPGTRLTVL.

In this sample, this clonotype turned up many times. The CDR3 DNA is TGTGCCAGCAGCCAAGAAGGCGGGAGAGGTCGGTTCTTC. Amino acids: CASSQEGGRGRFF. J is TRBJ2-1 and V is TRBV14, with 7 bases aligning to TRBD2. The CDR3 totals 13 residues. The J segment lost 15 bases and the V segment lost 0 bases, leaving 8 bases of the junction unmatched. CDR1 is SGHDN, CDR2 FVKESK, per germline.

This clonotype was seen many times. The gene calls are TRBV5-1 and TRBJ2-3, with D perhaps TRBD2 (5 bases). Between the trimmed V and J ends, which lost 0 bases and 6 bases, there was a span of 14 bases. The CDR3 runs 15 residues. Germline CDR1 SGHRS, CDR2 YFSETQ. The CDR3 DNA is TGCGCCAGCAGCTTGGCCTCCGACCCGGGGGATACGCAGTATTTT. Translating it yields CASSLASDPGDTQYF.

This clonotype was observed a few times. The J gene is TRBJ1-2, the V gene TRBV20-1; the D is unclear. The CDR3 is 11 residues long. V lost 5 bases and J 2 bases, leaving 6 bases between the germline ends. Per the germline V gene, CDR1 is DFQATT and CDR2 is SNEGSKA (reference sequence). CDR3 nucleotide sequence: TGCAGTGCTTCTGGGAACTATGGCTACACCTTC. As protein: CSASGNYGYTF.

This clonotype was observed at least ten times. The V call is TRBV5-5, the J call TRBJ1-1; D ambiguous. The CDR3 runs to 13 residues. Germline lookup yields CDR1 SGHKS and CDR2 YYEKEE (reference sequence). Trimming stripped 0 bases from V and 8 bases from J, with 11 bases between. The CDR3 reads CASSLAPRGEAFF. CDR3 nucleotides: TGTGCCAGCAGCTTGGCCCCCCGGGGAGAAGCTTTCTTT.

Ten or more counts support this clonotype. The chain is built from TRBV20-1 and TRBJ2-3; 9 bases are shared with TRBD2. Germline CDR1 and CDR2: DFQATT and SNEGSKA (reference sequence). This CDR3 comprises 14 residues. Here the CDR3 reads CSCGAGGPTDTQYF. The CDR3 DNA sequence: TGCAGCTGTGGAGCGGGGGGCCCCACAGATACGCAGTATTTT.